Listed here are 28 T cell receptor beta chains from one sample, sequenced in a study of T cell responses to AZD1222 COVID-19 vaccine. The repertoire was sequenced with immunoSEQ multiplex PCR; TCRdb's copy has only in-frame clones and lacks some. There are 90,000 to 130,000 clones in the sample; 85% to 95% occur only once, and around 3% lies in the top ten. The material was peripheral blood, obtained 28 days after the second AZD1222 dose. The receptors derive from an adult who received the AZD1222 COVID-19 vaccine.

The chain employs TRBV20-1 and TRBJ1-2, with D perhaps TRBD1 (6 bases). Germline loops: CDR1 DFQATT, CDR2 SNEGSKA (reference sequence). Trimming took 3 bases from V and 8 from J, leaving 16 bases between them. The CDR3 totals 13 residues. The CDR3: CSASGDRIQGYTF. In DNA, the CDR3 is TGCAGTGCTAGTGGAGACAGGATACAAGGCTACACCTTC.

This clone was recorded a few times. V and J are TRBV27 and TRBJ1-2; D is uncertain. This CDR3 has 15 amino acids. Between the trimmed V and J ends, which lost 0 bases and 7 bases, there was a span of 15 bases. From germline, CDR1 is MNHEY and CDR2 SMNVEV (reference sequence). In DNA, the CDR3 is TGTGCCAGCAGTTTATCCGTAATCTCCCCGCGTGGCTACACCTTC. Translation gives CASSLSVISPRGYTF.

The chain joins TRBV3-1 (or the pseudogene TRBV3-2) to TRBJ2-1; 10 bases fit TRBD1. There are 20 residues in the CDR3. The ends lost 0 bases at V and 1 base at J; junction bases unmatched: 12. Germline CDR1 is LGHDT and CDR2 is YNNKEL (reference sequence). CDR3 coding DNA: TGTGCCAGCAGCCAAGAGCGACAGGGGGCACGGGTGGGATCCTACAATGAGCAGTTCTTC. This sequence encodes CASSQERQGARVGSYNEQFF.

J is TRBJ2-1 and V is TRBV18, with 8 bases that match TRBD1. V shed 3 bases and J 9 bases; nucleotides not matched to a gene: 7. This CDR3 is 14 amino acids long. Germline-derived CDR1 and CDR2 are KGHSH and LQKENI. CDR3 coding DNA: TGTGCCAGCTCACCCGGGACAGGCGGCCTTGAGCAGTTCTTC. Translating gives CASSPGTGGLEQFF. Variable domain in full (rest from reference TRBV18 and TRBJ2-1): NAGVMQNPRHLVRRRGQEARLRCSPMKGHSHVYWYRQLPEEGLKFMVYLQKENIIDESGMPKERFSAEFPKEGPSILRIQQVVRGDSAAYFCASSPGTGGLEQFFGPGTRLTVL.

CDR3 protein: CASSPPYEQYF. Here the CDR3 DNA reads TGCGCCAGCAGCCCACCCTACGAGCAGTACTTC. The chain recombines TRBV5-1 with TRBJ2-7; D call uncertain. Germline CDR1 reads SGHRS; CDR2 reads YFSETQ. This CDR3 comprises 11 residues. Trimming removed 4 bases from V and 2 bases from J, with 4 bases in between.

The chain recombines TRBV27 with TRBJ1-5; no firm D call. V dropped 5 bases and J dropped 6 bases, with 11 bases sitting between them. The CDR3 length is 13 residues. CDR1 is MNHEY, CDR2 SMNVEV, per germline (reference sequence). CDR3: CASSALVGQPQHF. DNA of the CDR3: TGTGCCAGCAGTGCCTTAGTTGGTCAGCCCCAGCATTTT.

The V call is TRBV6-5, the J call TRBJ2-5; 8 nucleotides match TRBD1. V was clipped by 5 bases and J by 5 bases; unmatched bases: 10. Germline V gene lookup returns CDR1 MNHEY and CDR2 SVGAGI. This CDR3 contains 15 residues. The DNA of the CDR3 is TGTGCCAGCAGTACCGGGACAGGAAGACCGGAGACCCAGTACTTC. It specifies CASSTGTGRPETQYF.

The chain links TRBV7-9 to TRBJ2-2; no clear D gene. Trimming cost V 1 base and J 1 base, with 4 bases left between them. Germline V gene lookup returns CDR1 SEHNR and CDR2 FQNEAQ (reference sequence). The CDR3 is 14 amino acids. The chain's CDR3 is CASSLVGNTGELFF. Here the CDR3 DNA reads TGTGCCAGCAGCTTAGTAGGGAACACCGGGGAGCTGTTTTTT.

This chain joins TRBV5-1 and TRBJ2-1; TRBD1 aligns across 8 bases. CDR3 length: 16 residues. V gave up 4 bases and J gave up 4 bases; unmatched junction bases: 10. CDR1 and CDR2 (germline): SGHRS, YFSETQ. This CDR3 is CASSAPQGAGYNEQFF. CDR3 nucleotides: TGCGCCAGCAGCGCGCCGCAGGGGGCTGGGTACAATGAGCAGTTCTTC.

This clone was seen a single time. This chain links TRBV19 with TRBJ2-1, with D perhaps assigned TRBD1 or TRBD2 (5 bases each). The CDR3 spans 15 residues. The germline gives CDR1 LNHDA, CDR2 SQIVND (reference sequence). The ends were cut back, 4 bases at V and 5 bases at J, with 15 bases in the middle. As DNA, the CDR3 is TGTGCCAGTAGTAGCCGGGGACGAATAAACAATGAGCAGTTCTTC. Amino acid sequence: CASSSRGRINNEQFF. The complete variable domain, with remaining parts taken from reference TRBV19 and TRBJ2-1, reads DGGITQSPKYLFRKEGQNVTLSCEQNLNHDAMYWYRQDPGQGLRLIYYSQIVNDFQKGDIAEGYSVSREKKESFPLTVTSAQKNPTAFYLCASSSRGRINNEQFFGPGTRLTVL.

This chain links TRBV18 with TRBJ1-4; weak D call: TRBD1 (5 bases). Germline CDR1 KGHSH, CDR2 LQKENI. V lost 1 base and J 6 bases, leaving 9 bases between the germline ends. The CDR3 runs 14 residues. The CDR3 nucleotides are TGTGCCAGCTCACCACAGGGGATAGATGAAAAACTGTTTTTT. Protein sequence: CASSPQGIDEKLFF.

This clone occurred once. CDR3 nucleotide sequence: TGTGCCAGCCTAGAAGGAGGGGGGGGGAACACAGATACGCAGTATTTT. Translating it yields CASLEGGGGNTDTQYF. The V call is TRBV7-8, the J call TRBJ2-3; TRBD2 is a possible D gene (7 bases). V lost 8 bases and J lost 2, with 20 bases in between. Germline loops: CDR1 SGHVS, CDR2 FQNEAQ. The CDR3 is 16 amino acids.

This rearrangement joins TRBV18 to TRBJ2-1; the D is unclear. The V end was cut by 3 bases, the J end by 8 bases, with 14 bases between. The V gene's germline CDR1 is KGHSH and CDR2 LQKENI. The CDR3 totals 14 residues. The CDR3 region has the DNA TGTGCCAGCTCACCCTCGCACGCCGGCGATGAGCAGTTCTTC. Translated, it gives CASSPSHAGDEQFF.

A single count supports this clone. This chain's CDR3 is CASSLLGNTEAFF. In DNA form, the CDR3 reads TGTGCCAGCAGCTTGCTCGGCAACACTGAAGCTTTCTTT. The chain is built from TRBV5-6 and TRBJ1-1; D is ambiguous. Germline V gene sequence: CDR1 SGHDT, CDR2 YYEEEE. The V and J ends lost 1 base and 2 bases respectively, with 6 bases between them. CDR3 length: 13 amino acids.

The rearrangement links TRBV27 to TRBJ2-3; D is possibly TRBD1 or TRBD2 (5 bases each). The CDR3 loop spans 15 amino acids. With 4 bases removed from V and 5 bases from J, the gap between germline ends came to 16 bases. Germline values: CDR1 MNHEY, CDR2 SMNVEV (reference sequence). The CDR3 here is CASSSLGTGRDTQYF. CDR3 DNA: TGTGCCAGCAGTTCCCTTGGGACGGGCAGAGATACGCAGTATTTT.

The chain employs TRBV10-1 and TRBJ2-2; tentatively, D is TRBD2 (6 bases). This CDR3 is 14 amino acids long. Germline V CDR1 and CDR2: WNHNN, SYGVQD (reference sequence). The V and J ends lost 6 bases and 8 bases respectively, with 16 bases between them. The CDR3 here is CASREGSGAGELFF. The CDR3 bases are TGCGCCAGCAGGGAGGGTAGCGGAGCGGGGGAGCTGTTTTTT.

V gene TRBV19 combines with J gene TRBJ1-2; tentative D call: TRBD1 (5 bases). Trimming took off 8 bases at V and 1 base at J, with 14 bases between the two ends. This CDR3 has 14 residues. The germline CDR1 and CDR2 sequences are LNHDA and SQIVND (reference sequence). The CDR3 DNA follows: TGTGCCAGTTCTGACAGCGGTTATAACTATGGCTACACCTTC. It codes for CASSDSGYNYGYTF.

V and J are TRBV7-9 and TRBJ2-5; 8 nucleotides agree with TRBD2. Germline-derived CDR1 and CDR2 are SEHNR and FQNEAQ (reference sequence). Germline trimming cut 2 bases from V and 2 bases from J; bases unmatched to any gene: 7. This CDR3 is 16 amino acids long. CDR3 in DNA: TGTGCCAGCAGCTTATACAGTAGCGGGGATCAAGAGACCCAGTACTTC. Translating gives CASSLYSSGDQETQYF.

The table lists this clone with a count of one. The CDR3 loop reads CASSLHTGTEAFF. Written as DNA, the CDR3 is TGTGCCAGCAGCCTCCACACCGGTACTGAAGCTTTCTTT. This chain links TRBV7-9 with TRBJ1-1; D uncertain. Per the germline V gene, CDR1 is SEHNR and CDR2 is FQNEAQ (reference sequence). The germline V and J ends were trimmed by 5 bases and 5 bases, with 12 bases remaining between them. The CDR3 is 13 residues long.

This clone came up once. V and J are TRBV12-5 and TRBJ1-1; D gene unclear. V lost 4 bases and J 4 bases, leaving 10 bases between the germline ends. The CDR3 covers 13 residues. Germline V gene sequence: CDR1 LGHNT, CDR2 FRNRAP. CDR3 amino acids: CASGSGLGTEAFF. The CDR3 region has the DNA TGTGCTAGTGGTTCAGGTCTGGGCACTGAAGCTTTCTTT.

V gene TRBV5-1 combines with J gene TRBJ2-3; 7 bases line up with TRBD2. The V and J ends lost 4 bases and 0 bases, in that order; junction bases with no gene match: 5. Germline lookup yields CDR1 SGHRS and CDR2 YFSETQ. The CDR3 length is 15 residues. This CDR3 is CASSRSGVSTDTQYF. The CDR3, as DNA: TGCGCCAGCAGCCGCAGCGGGGTAAGCACAGATACGCAGTATTTT.

J is TRBJ1-5 and V is TRBV2; D not resolved. V gave up 5 bases and J gave up 2 bases, with 10 bases separating them. Germline-derived CDR1 and CDR2 are SNHLY and FYNNEI. The CDR3 runs to 14 residues. This chain's CDR3 is CASSRPERNQPQHF. CDR3 DNA: TGTGCCAGCAGTCGCCCAGAACGCAATCAGCCCCAGCATTTT.

This clone was picked up one time. This chain links TRBV2 with TRBJ2-3; D perhaps matches TRBD2 (5 bases). Germline-derived CDR1 and CDR2 are SNHLY and FYNNEI. Trimming left V 6 bases short and J 5 bases short, with 12 bases between. This CDR3 contains 13 residues. The CDR3 region is CASRPGAVDTQYF. The CDR3 region has the DNA TGTGCCAGCAGACCAGGAGCGGTAGATACGCAGTATTTT.

The chain couples TRBV10-1 to TRBJ2-5; 9 bases match TRBD2. Germline CDR1 is WNHNN and CDR2 is SYGVQD (reference sequence). This CDR3 spans 16 amino acids. J lost 5 bases, V lost 1 base, and 8 bases had no gene match. The CDR3 sequence is CASSELSSGRLETQYF. The CDR3, as DNA: TGCGCCAGCAGTGAGTTGTCAAGCGGGAGGTTGGAGACCCAGTACTTC.

V and J are TRBV3-1 (or the pseudogene TRBV3-2) and TRBJ1-1; a possible D gene is TRBD1 (6 bases). The CDR3 consists of 16 residues. Germline V lookup: CDR1 LGHDT, CDR2 YNNKEL (reference sequence). Trimming shortened V by 0 bases and J by 1 base, and 12 bases separated the two germline ends. CDR3 protein: CASSQEVQQGNTEAFF. CDR3 nucleotides: TGTGCCAGCAGCCAAGAAGTTCAACAGGGGAACACTGAAGCTTTCTTT.

The chain is built from TRBV5-1 and TRBJ2-3; 11 nucleotides match TRBD2. Germline V gives CDR1 SGHRS, CDR2 YFSETQ. The CDR3 length is 16 residues. V was clipped by 0 bases and J by 2 bases; unmatched bases: 2. The DNA of the CDR3 is TGCGCCAGCAGCTTGGGGACTAGCGGGTTCACAGATACGCAGTATTTT. This encodes CASSLGTSGFTDTQYF.

The chain is built from TRBV7-6 and TRBJ1-2, with TRBD1 as a possible D gene (5 bases). V was shortened by 5 bases and J by 5 bases, with 18 bases between the two germline ends. The CDR3 runs 15 residues. Germline V CDR1 and CDR2: SGHVS, FNYEAQ. CDR3 nucleotides: TGTGCCAGCAGCCAAATGGGACGGGGAGGGTATGGCTACACCTTC. Protein: CASSQMGRGGYGYTF.

The rearrangement links TRBV5-4 to TRBJ1-1, with D unresolved. Trimming took off 0 bases at V and 1 base at J, with 4 bases between the two ends. This CDR3 is 13 amino acids long. Germline lookup yields CDR1 SGHNT and CDR2 YYREEE (reference sequence). In nucleotides, the CDR3 is TGTGCCAGCAGCTTGGAGCCGAACACTGAAGCTTTCTTT. Translation: CASSLEPNTEAFF.